These 11 T cell receptor beta chains were sequenced from one sample in a study of Japanese encephalitis immunity and Zika vaccine responses. MiXCR, run by TCRdb on the 5' RACE reads, gives a single entry per CDR3 protein. Of approximately 250 distinct CDR3 sequences listed, 2% to 2.5% are singletons. Peptide pools at 0.95 to 1 ug/mL each stimulated CFSE-labeled PBMCs over a 6-day culture. The sample here was antigen-activated CD8+ T cells from blood, cultured, taken during a Zika inactivated vaccine study. The receptor set was obtained from an adult man who received an inactivated Zika virus vaccine.

This clonotype is classed as medium-sized. The J gene is TRBJ1-2, the V gene TRBV5-6, with TRBD1 as a possible D gene (6 bases). The V gene lost 0 bases and the J gene lost 7 bases, with 10 bases spanning the gap. Germline values: CDR1 SGHDT, CDR2 YYEEEE. The CDR3 loop spans 13 amino acids. The CDR3 loop is CASSLGGGPGYTF. The DNA for the CDR3 is TGTGCCAGCAGCTTGGGGGGGGGCCCTGGCTACACCTTC.

In its sample, this clonotype is medium-sized (0.01 to 0.1%). This rearrangement joins TRBV4-3 to TRBJ1-2, with unresolved D. The germline V gene encodes CDR1 LGHNA and CDR2 YSLEER. This CDR3 comprises 12 residues. The germline V and J ends were trimmed by 1 base and 7 bases, with 7 bases remaining between them. CDR3: CASSQAGLGYTF. In DNA, the CDR3 is TGCGCCAGCAGCCAAGCTGGGCTTGGCTACACCTTC.

This clonotype is labeled medium-sized (0.01 to 0.1%). The rearrangement uses TRBV12-3 or TRBV12-4 and TRBJ1-1; 8 nucleotides match TRBD1. This CDR3 spans 13 amino acids. The J segment lost 3 bases and the V segment lost 6 bases, leaving 3 bases of the junction unmatched. For the CDR3, the DNA is TGTGCCAGCAGACCGACAGGGGACACTGAAGCTTTCTTT. Translating it yields CASRPTGDTEAFF.

V and J are TRBV27 and TRBJ1-5; a possible D gene is TRBD1 (5 bases). CDR3 length: 13 residues. Deletions cut 2 bases from V and 8 bases from J, with 10 bases between. Germline V gene data show CDR1 as MNHEY and CDR2 as SMNVEV (reference sequence). CDR3 in amino acids: CASSLNQGKPQHF. The CDR3 DNA follows: TGTGCCAGCAGTTTAAATCAGGGAAAGCCCCAGCATTTT.

This clonotype is judged medium-sized (0.01 to 0.1%). CDR3 sequence reads: CASSMEGNQPQHF. The CDR3 coding sequence is TGTGCCAGTAGTATGGAGGGCAATCAGCCCCAGCATTTT. The gene calls are TRBV19 and TRBJ1-5; D remains unclear. Trimming stripped 3 bases from V and 2 bases from J, with 5 bases between. This CDR3 has 13 residues. Germline assignment: CDR1 LNHDA and CDR2 SQIVND (reference sequence). The variable domain in full, completed from reference TRBV19 and TRBJ1-5, reads DGGITQSPKYLFRKEGQNVTLSCEQNLNHDAMYWYRQDPGQGLRLIYYSQIVNDFQKGDIAEGYSVSREKKESFPLTVTSAQKNPTAFYLCASSMEGNQPQHFGDGTRLSIL.

By frequency in the sample, this clonotype is large (0.1 to 1%). This sequence joins TRBV4-3 and TRBJ2-7; D might be TRBD1 (6 bases). This CDR3 comprises 15 residues. Trimming removed 4 bases at V and 2 bases at J, with 15 bases between. The germline V gene has CDR1 LGHNA and CDR2 YSLEER. The DNA for the CDR3 is TGCGCCAGCAGCCTGGGGGCAGGATTTACCTACGAGCAGTACTTC. Its protein is CASSLGAGFTYEQYF.

In this sample, this clonotype is large. The chain is built from TRBV4-3 and TRBJ1-2; 8 bases align to TRBD1. Looked up from germline, CDR1 is LGHNA and CDR2 is YSLEER. Unmatched junction bases numbered 15, after V lost 1 base and J lost 14 bases. This CDR3 spans 15 amino acids. CDR3 amino acids: CASSQVGPDREDHTF. CDR3 in DNA: TGCGCCAGCAGCCAAGTTGGCCCGGACAGGGAGGACCATACCTTC.

This clonotype is hyperexpanded within its sample. The chain uses TRBV4-3 and TRBJ2-1; unclear D gene. Trimming cost V 0 bases and J 6 bases, with 3 bases left between them. This CDR3 has 12 residues. Germline V lookup: CDR1 LGHNA, CDR2 YSLEER. CDR3: CASSQETNEQFF. CDR3 nucleotides: TGCGCCAGCAGCCAAGAGACCAATGAGCAGTTCTTC.

This clonotype is large. CDR3 region: CASSQVEGAHEAFF. The CDR3 DNA reads as TGCGCCAGCAGCCAAGTCGAGGGTGCTCATGAAGCTTTCTTT. V and J are TRBV4-3 and TRBJ1-1; no firm D call. This CDR3 is built from 14 residues. The V and J ends lost 1 base and 7 bases respectively, with 13 bases between them. The germline gives CDR1 LGHNA, CDR2 YSLEER.

By sample share, this clonotype is large. This rearrangement joins TRBV4-1 to TRBJ1-6; the D is unclear. V was shortened by 1 base and J by 14 bases, with 18 bases between the two germline ends. The germline gives CDR1 MGHRA, CDR2 YSYEKL. This CDR3 is built from 15 residues. CDR3 sequence: CASSQVLLPGRSLHF. The CDR3 coding sequence is TGCGCCAGCAGCCAAGTTTTGCTCCCCGGTCGGTCCCTCCACTTT.

This clonotype rates as hyperexpanded. V usage is TRBV4-3 and J usage is TRBJ2-1, with TRBD1 identical over 9 bases. Losses at the gene ends were 4 bases for V and 3 bases for J; bases not matched to a gene: 4. The CDR3 sequence is 15 residues long. Germline CDR1 is LGHNA and CDR2 is YSLEER. The CDR3 reads CASSLTGQGYNEQFF. The CDR3 nucleotides are TGCGCCAGCAGCCTAACGGGACAGGGCTACAATGAGCAGTTCTTC.